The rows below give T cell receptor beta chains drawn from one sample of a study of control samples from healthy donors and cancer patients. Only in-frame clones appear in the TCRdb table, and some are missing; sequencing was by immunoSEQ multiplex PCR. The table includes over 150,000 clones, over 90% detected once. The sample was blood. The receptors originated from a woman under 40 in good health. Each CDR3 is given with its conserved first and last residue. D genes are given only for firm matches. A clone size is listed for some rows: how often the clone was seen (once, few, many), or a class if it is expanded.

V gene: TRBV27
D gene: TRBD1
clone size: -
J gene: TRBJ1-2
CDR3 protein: CASSPFGTANYGYTF
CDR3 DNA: TGTGCCAGCAGTCCGTTCGGGACAGCTAACTATGGCTACACCTTC

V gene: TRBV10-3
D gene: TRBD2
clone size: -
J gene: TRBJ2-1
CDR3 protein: CATWDERGRVEQFF
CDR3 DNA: TGTGCCACCTGGGACGAGCGGGGGCGGGTTGAGCAGTTCTTC

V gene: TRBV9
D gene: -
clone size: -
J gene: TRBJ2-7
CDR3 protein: CASSATGLSSYEQYF
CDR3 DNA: TGTGCCAGCAGCGCGACTGGACTAAGCTCCTACGAGCAGTACTTC

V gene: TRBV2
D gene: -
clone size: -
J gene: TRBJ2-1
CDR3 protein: CASTHNEQFF
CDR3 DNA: TGTGCCAGTACCCACAATGAGCAGTTCTTC

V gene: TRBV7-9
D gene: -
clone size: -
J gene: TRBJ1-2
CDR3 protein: CASSLARMNYGYTF
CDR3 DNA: TGTGCCAGCAGCTTAGCGCGTATGAACTATGGCTACACCTTC

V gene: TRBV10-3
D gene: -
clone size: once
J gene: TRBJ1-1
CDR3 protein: CAISQGQNTEAFF
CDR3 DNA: TGTGCCATCAGTCAGGGGCAGAACACTGAAGCTTTCTTT

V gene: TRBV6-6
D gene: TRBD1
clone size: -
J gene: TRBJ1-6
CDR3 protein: CASSYSPDRAHSPLHF
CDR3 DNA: TGTGCCAGCAGTTACTCGCCAGACAGGGCGCATTCACCCCTCCACTTT

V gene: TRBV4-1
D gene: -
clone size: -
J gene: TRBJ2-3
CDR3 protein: CASSQLPLGGAADTQYF
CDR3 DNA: TGCGCCAGCAGCCAACTTCCCTTGGGGGGCGCGGCAGATACGCAGTATTTT

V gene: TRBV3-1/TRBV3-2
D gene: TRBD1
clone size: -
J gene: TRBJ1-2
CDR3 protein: CASSLAGTGGAGGYTF
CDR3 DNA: TGTGCCAGCAGCCTGGCGGGAACAGGGGGCGCGGGGGGCTACACCTTC

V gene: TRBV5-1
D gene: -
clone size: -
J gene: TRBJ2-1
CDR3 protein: CASSSLGRQPDYNEQFF
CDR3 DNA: TGCGCCAGCAGCTCCTTGGGACGGCAACCGGATTACAATGAGCAGTTCTTC

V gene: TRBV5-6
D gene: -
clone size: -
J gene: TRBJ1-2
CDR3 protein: CASSFGDSNYGYTF
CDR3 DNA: TGTGCCAGCAGTTTCGGGGACTCGAACTATGGCTACACCTTC

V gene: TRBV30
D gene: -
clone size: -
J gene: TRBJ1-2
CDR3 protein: CAQASRVVFGYTF
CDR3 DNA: TGTGCCCAAGCCAGCAGGGTGGTGTTTGGCTACACCTTC

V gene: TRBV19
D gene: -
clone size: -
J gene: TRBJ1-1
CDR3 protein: CATKRGLNTEAFF
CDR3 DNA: TGTGCCACTAAAAGGGGTTTGAACACTGAAGCTTTCTTT

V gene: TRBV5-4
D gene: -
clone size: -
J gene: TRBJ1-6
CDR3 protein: CASSLGAADNSPLHF
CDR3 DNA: TGTGCCAGCAGCTTGGGGGCAGCAGATAATTCACCCCTCCACTTT

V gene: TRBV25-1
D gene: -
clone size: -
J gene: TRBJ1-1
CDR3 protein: CASRGRDGTEAFF
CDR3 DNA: TGTGCCAGCAGGGGCAGGGATGGCACTGAAGCTTTCTTT

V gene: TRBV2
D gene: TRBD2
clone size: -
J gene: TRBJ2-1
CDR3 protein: CASSNTGLAGVNEQFF
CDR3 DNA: TGTGCCAGCAGCAATACCGGACTAGCGGGAGTCAATGAGCAGTTCTTC

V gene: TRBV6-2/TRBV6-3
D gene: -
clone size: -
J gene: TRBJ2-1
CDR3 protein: CASSYSHRSNEQFF
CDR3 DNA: TGTGCCAGCAGTTACTCCCATAGATCCAATGAGCAGTTCTTC

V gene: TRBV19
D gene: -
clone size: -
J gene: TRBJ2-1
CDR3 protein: CASSVQYNEQFF
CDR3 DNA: TGTGCCAGTAGCGTGCAGTACAATGAGCAGTTCTTC

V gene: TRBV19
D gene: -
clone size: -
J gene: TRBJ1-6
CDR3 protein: CASSSLEYSPLHF
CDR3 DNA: TGTGCCAGTAGTTCCCTTGAGTATTCACCCCTCCACTTT

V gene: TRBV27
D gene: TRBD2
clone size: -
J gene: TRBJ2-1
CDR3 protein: CASSIKRTSGFINEQFF
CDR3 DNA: TGTGCCAGCAGTATAAAAAGGACTAGCGGGTTTATCAATGAGCAGTTCTTC

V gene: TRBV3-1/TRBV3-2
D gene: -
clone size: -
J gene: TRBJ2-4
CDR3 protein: CASSYGGAKNIQYF
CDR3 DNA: TGTGCCAGCAGCTACGGCGGAGCCAAAAACATTCAGTACTTC

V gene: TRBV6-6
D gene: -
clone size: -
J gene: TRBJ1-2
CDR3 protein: CASSPRGGSGYTF
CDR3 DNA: TGTGCCAGCAGCCCCCGGGGAGGGTCTGGCTACACCTTC

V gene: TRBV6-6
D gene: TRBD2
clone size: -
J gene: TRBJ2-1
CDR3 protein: CASSRGGSSYNEQFF
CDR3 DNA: TGTGCCAGCAGCCGGGGGGGCAGTTCCTACAATGAGCAGTTCTTC

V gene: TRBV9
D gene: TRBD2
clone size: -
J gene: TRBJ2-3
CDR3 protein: CASSVYSGGAADTQYF
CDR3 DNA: TGTGCCAGCAGCGTGTATAGCGGGGGGGCCGCAGATACGCAGTATTTT

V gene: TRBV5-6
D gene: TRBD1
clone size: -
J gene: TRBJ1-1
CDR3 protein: CASSPDGTGGTEAFF
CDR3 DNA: TGTGCCAGCAGCCCGGACGGGACAGGGGGTACTGAAGCTTTCTTT

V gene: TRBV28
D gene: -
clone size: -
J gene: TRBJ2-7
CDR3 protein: CASSLGTEPYEQYF
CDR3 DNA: TGTGCCAGCAGTTTAGGGACGGAACCCTACGAGCAGTACTTC

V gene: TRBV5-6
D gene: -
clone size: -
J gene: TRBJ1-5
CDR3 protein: CASSEGNQPQHF
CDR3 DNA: TGTGCCAGCAGCGAGGGCAATCAGCCCCAGCATTTT

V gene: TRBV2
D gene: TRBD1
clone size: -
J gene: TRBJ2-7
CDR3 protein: CATEVGQGAWEQYF
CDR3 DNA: TGTGCCACCGAAGTCGGCCAGGGGGCATGGGAGCAGTACTTC

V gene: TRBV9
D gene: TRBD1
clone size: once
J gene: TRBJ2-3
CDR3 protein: CASSRDRGADTQYF
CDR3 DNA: TGTGCCAGCAGTCGGGACAGGGGCGCAGATACGCAGTATTTT

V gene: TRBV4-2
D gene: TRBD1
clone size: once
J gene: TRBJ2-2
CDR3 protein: CASSQVGQGAVNTGELFF
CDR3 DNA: TGTGCCAGCAGCCAAGTTGGACAGGGGGCGGTAAACACCGGGGAGCTGTTTTTT

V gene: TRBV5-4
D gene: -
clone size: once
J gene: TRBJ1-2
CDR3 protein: CASSPRPQAPGPYGYTF
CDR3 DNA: TGTGCCAGCAGCCCTCGTCCCCAGGCTCCGGGCCCGTATGGCTACACCTTC

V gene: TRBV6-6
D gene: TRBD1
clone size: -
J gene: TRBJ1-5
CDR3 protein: CASSFDIRGQQHF
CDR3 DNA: TGTGCCAGCAGTTTTGACATCCGGGGACAGCAGCATTTT

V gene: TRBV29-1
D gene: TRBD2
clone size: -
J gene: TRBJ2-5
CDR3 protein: CSVGGAGLAEYF
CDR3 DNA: TGCAGCGTTGGGGGAGCCGGGCTAGCGGAGTACTTC

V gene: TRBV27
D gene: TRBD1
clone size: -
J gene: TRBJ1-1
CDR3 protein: CASSPGGTAIMNTEAFF
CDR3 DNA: TGTGCCAGCAGCCCCGGGGGGACAGCCATCATGAACACTGAAGCTTTCTTT

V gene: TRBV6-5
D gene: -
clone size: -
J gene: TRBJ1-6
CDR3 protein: CASCESISSPLHF
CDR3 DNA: TGTGCCTCCTGCGAGTCAATCAGTTCACCCCTCCACTTT

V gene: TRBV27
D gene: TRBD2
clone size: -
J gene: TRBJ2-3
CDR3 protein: CASSFAGATDTQYF
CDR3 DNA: TGTGCCAGCAGTTTCGCGGGAGCCACAGATACGCAGTATTTT

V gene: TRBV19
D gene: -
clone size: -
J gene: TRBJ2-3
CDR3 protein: CASKVQGRSDTQYF
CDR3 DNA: TGTGCCAGTAAGGTACAGGGGAGGTCAGATACGCAGTATTTT

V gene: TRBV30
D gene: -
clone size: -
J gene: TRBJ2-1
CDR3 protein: CAWSVRSRRYGYNEQFF
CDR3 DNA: TGTGCCTGGAGTGTACGATCCCGGAGGTACGGCTACAATGAGCAGTTCTTC

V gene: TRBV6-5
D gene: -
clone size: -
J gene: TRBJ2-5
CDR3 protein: CASALNRAWETQYF
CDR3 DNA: TGTGCCAGCGCCTTAAATCGGGCCTGGGAGACCCAGTACTTC

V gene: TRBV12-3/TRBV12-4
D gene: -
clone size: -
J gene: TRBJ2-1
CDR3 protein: CASRPTGNEQFF
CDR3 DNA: TGTGCCAGCAGGCCTACAGGTAATGAGCAGTTCTTC

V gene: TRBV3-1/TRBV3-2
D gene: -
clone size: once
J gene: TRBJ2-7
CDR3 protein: CASSQERTSYEQYF
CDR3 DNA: TGTGCCAGCAGCCAAGAACGAACCTCCTACGAGCAGTACTTC

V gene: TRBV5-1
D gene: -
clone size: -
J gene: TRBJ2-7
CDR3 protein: CASSLGLGRGSYEQYF
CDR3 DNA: TGCGCCAGCAGCTTGGGTCTAGGTAGGGGGTCCTACGAGCAGTACTTC

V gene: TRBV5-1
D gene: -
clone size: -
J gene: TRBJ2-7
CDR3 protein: CASSLGQYEQYF
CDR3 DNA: TGCGCCAGCAGCTTGGGACAGTACGAGCAGTACTTC

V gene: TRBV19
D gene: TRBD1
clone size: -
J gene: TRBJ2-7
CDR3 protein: CASSPLPGQGFYEQYF
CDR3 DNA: TGTGCCAGTAGTCCTTTGCCGGGACAGGGATTCTACGAGCAGTACTTC

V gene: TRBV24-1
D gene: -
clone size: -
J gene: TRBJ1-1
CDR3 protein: CATSDTGSEAFF
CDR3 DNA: TGTGCCACCAGTGATACAGGGTCTGAAGCTTTCTTT